The entry below describes one TCR beta chain. Its antigen is still unknown. Base qualities are not recorded, but no much larger clone differs from it by a single base. These data are taken from a study of shared clonotypes between healthy human individuals (dated by TCRdb to 2019 to 2021). Looking at the study overall: A couple of women and a few men aged 18 to 49 years were included in the cohort. Per donor, three plates each were used for CD4 naive and CD4 memory, two for CD8 naive, and one for CD8 memory. The study deeply sequenced blood TCR repertoires of about 5 healthy adults to estimate repertoire size and the extent of clonotype sharing between individuals. Different laboratories and diverse techniques were used to prepare libraries and sequence TCR repertoires, to increase sequencing depth and limit assay-specific biases. Between about 0.85 and 8.9 billion PBMCs per donor were obtained by leukapheresis. What the research found in general, with its limitations: Larger estimated clonotype richness was generally found for naive subsets than for memory subsets. The small number of donors limited the genetic and exposure-history diversity represented. About 5% of naive CD4, 3.5% of naive CD8, roughly 2.4% of memory CD4, and roughly 0.4% of memory CD8 clonotypes were shared across several donors. Incomplete sequencing was indicated by rarefaction of sorted-subset datasets, despite the large sequencing depth. Compared with non-shared clonotypes, the clonotypes found in all four sorted-subset donors had higher generation probabilities. Sampling was restricted to blood, and TCR repertoires in tissues likely differ from the TCR repertoires found in blood. Based on pairwise subsampling, the degree of clonotype sharing among donors was expected to be affected by sequencing depth.

From cysteine to phenylalanine, the CDR3 is 15 amino acids long. Only the CDR3 DNA is retained, 45 bases long and in frame from the first base. The V end loses 0 bases and the J end loses 0 bases, and a stretch of 6 bases separates them. Taken from the germline V gene (reference sequence), the CDR1 and CDR2 loops are MNHNY and SVGAGI. The donors were healthy, HIV-negative adults with no recently reported acute infections or vaccinations. All donors were Caucasian adults living in Nashville, Tennessee, USA. CD4+ T cells were enriched by magnetic negative selection, after which naive cells were positively selected on CD45RA and the negative fraction was taken as the memory subset. After blood collection by leukapheresis, PBMCs were isolated using Ficoll-Histopaque density gradient centrifugation and then cryopreserved in the vapor phase of liquid nitrogen. Purity and quantity of every magnetically sorted T cell population were checked by analytical flow cytometry. From each sorted fraction, genomic DNA was isolated and quantified by UV absorbance on a Nanodrop 2000c.

Using the deep immunoSEQ assay, TCR CDR3 regions were amplified from genomic DNA by multiplex PCR. For each cell subset, the extracted genomic DNA was distributed evenly across all wells of several immunoSEQ 96-well plates, and each plate served as one replicate. For sorted subsets, about 200 ng genomic DNA, equal to 25,000 to 35,000 T cell genomes, was loaded into each replicate PCR. The purified libraries were quantified using a Qubit 3.0 fluorometer, sized with a Bioanalyzer 2100, and then quantified again using the KAPA Library Quantification kit. A separate single-read 150-cycle Illumina NextSeq 550 flow cell was used to sequence each immunoSEQ 96-well plate. Processing in the source paper ran as follows. The immunoSEQ output contained only junctional sequences without quality scores, so filtering could not match that applied to full-length reads. To assign V/J genes and CDR3, sequences were annotated against IMGT germline references using PyIR, a Python wrapper for IgBLAST v1.9. Reads were filtered out if the reads had weak V/J assignments (E-value above 1e-6), no CDR3, stop codons, out-of-frame junctions, or ambiguous translated residues. V3J clonotypes were defined as sequences sharing the same inferred V gene, J gene, and CDR3 amino acid sequence. Percentage overlap between repertoires was computed as shared unique clonotypes divided by the size of the smaller repertoire. RTK rarefaction, the Chao1 estimator, and Recon v2.1 estimates of unobserved clonotypes were used to assess repertoire richness. Generation probabilities for all TCRbeta clonotypes obtained by the gDNA method from a few donors were computed using OLGA. TCRdb limited this immuneACCESS table to in-frame rearrangements with V and J called. A share of clones is missing; checked studies link under half to unresolved V genes, and the rest is unexplained. That table gives V, J and clone size, and the DNA gave D and trimming. The sample data list around 1.1 million clones, and around three quarters of these were observed just once. Clones ranked in the top ten supply roughly 0.61% of the sample.

Sequencing was performed on memory CD4+ T cells from PBMCs. Reading the label with the study, this specimen's cell subset or site is: CD45RA-negative fraction. This receptor was obtained from a man aged 18 to 35 in good health. Some clones in this sample may be carry-over from other donors' samples. This chain is built from TRBV6-6 and TRBJ1-3; no confident D gene assignment can be made. The CDR3 region has the sequence CASSYSGNSGNTIYF. The DNA sequence follows: TGTGCCAGCAGTTACTCGGGGAACTCTGGAAACACCATATATTTT.